The present TCR beta chain was sequenced within a study of tumor and adjacent non-tumor tissue in lung cancer. This clonotype came up a few times. Its cognate antigen is unknown. Study-level findings and limits: Higher tumor TCR diversity was associated with shorter survival. Top 100 clones took a larger repertoire share in normal lung.

A modified ARM-PCR protocol with three rounds of nested PCR amplified TCRbeta. TCRdb reprocessed the multiplex PCR reads with MiXCR, giving one entry per CDR3 protein. The sample lists under 150,000 distinct CDR3 sequences, approximately 70% seen once, with about 18% in the top ten. This sample's RNA came from whole unsorted tissue. Chemotherapy-naive patients with new lung cancer underwent thoracic surgery in China, August–late 2014. The clonotype comes from a man between 60 and 75 years old with small cell lung cancer. Sequenced input: lung tumor tissue.

CDR3 region: CASRREGQTDTQYF. In DNA form, the CDR3 reads TGTGCCAGCAGGCGGGAGGGCCAGACAGATACGCAGTATTTT. The chain uses TRBV4-2 and TRBJ2-3, with 9 bases fitting TRBD2. The length of the CDR3 is 14 residues. The germline V gene encodes CDR1 LGHNA and CDR2 YNFKEQ. The ends lost 6 bases at V and 3 bases at J; junction bases unmatched: 4.